This TCR beta chain was obtained from a study of graft-versus-host responses after intestinal transplantation. For the study at large: Recipients obtained multivisceral, liver-intestinal, or isolated intestinal transplants. Study results and limitations: In recipient marrow, GvH clones were found, and some appeared first in ileum or blood.

The CDR3 runs to 13 residues. The germline V and J ends were trimmed by 1 base and 4 bases, with 6 bases remaining between them. Germline V lookup: CDR1 MNHNY, CDR2 SVGAGI (reference sequence). Assay used: immunoSEQ multiplex PCR; TCRdb lists only in-frame clones, some missing. Altogether around 14,000 clones are present, 30% to 35% being singletons, with the ten largest covering around 5.7%. The source material was alloreactive CD4+ T cells from a mixed lymphocyte reaction culture, sampled before intestinal transplant. As for subset: CFSE-low proliferating T cells sorted from roughly six-day pre-transplant mixed lymphocyte reaction (GvH or HvG direction). The chain joins TRBV6-6 to TRBJ2-3; tentative D call: TRBD1 (6 bases). The receptor's source is a human patient who received an intestinal transplant. The CDR3 bases are TGTGCCAGCAGTTACTGGGGGCCAGATACGCAGTATTTT. Encoded protein: CASSYWGPDTQYF.